This T cell receptor beta chain was found in a study of glioma-infiltrating T cells after dendritic cell vaccination. V lost 5 bases and J lost 0, with 14 bases in between. This CDR3 comprises 16 residues. Germline V gene lookup returns CDR1 MGHRA and CDR2 YSYEKL. Sequenced by immunoSEQ multiplex PCR; TCRdb stores in-frame clones only, minus some. The sample records 55,000 to 75,000 clones, about four fifths being singletons. Time point: after dendritic cell vaccination, including at tumor progression/relapse. This clone was seen a few times. This material consisted of blood, taken after dendritic cell vaccination. The sequence was obtained from a human donor with glioblastoma. The chain joins TRBV4-1 to TRBJ1-3; D call uncertain. The chain's CDR3 is CASSEVGVSSGNTIYF. In DNA form, the CDR3 reads TGCGCCAGCAGCGAGGTCGGGGTCTCCTCTGGAAACACCATATATTTT.